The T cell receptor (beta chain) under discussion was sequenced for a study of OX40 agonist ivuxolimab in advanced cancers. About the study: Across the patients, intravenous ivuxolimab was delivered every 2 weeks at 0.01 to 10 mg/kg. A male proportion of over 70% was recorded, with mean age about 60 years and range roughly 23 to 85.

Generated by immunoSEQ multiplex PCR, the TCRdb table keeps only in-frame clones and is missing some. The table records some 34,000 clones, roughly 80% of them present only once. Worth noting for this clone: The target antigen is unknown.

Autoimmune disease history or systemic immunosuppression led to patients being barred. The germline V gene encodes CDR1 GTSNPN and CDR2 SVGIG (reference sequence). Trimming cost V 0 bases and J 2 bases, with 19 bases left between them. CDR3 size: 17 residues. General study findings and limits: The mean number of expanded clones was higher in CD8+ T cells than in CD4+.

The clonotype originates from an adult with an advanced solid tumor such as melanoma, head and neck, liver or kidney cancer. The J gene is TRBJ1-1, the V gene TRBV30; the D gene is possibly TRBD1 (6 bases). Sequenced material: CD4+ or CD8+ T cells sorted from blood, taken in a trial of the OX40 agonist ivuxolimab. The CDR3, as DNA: TGTGCCTGGAGTGTCAGGTGGGCAGGGGAAGGAAACACTGAAGCTTTCTTT. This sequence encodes CAWSVRWAGEGNTEAFF.